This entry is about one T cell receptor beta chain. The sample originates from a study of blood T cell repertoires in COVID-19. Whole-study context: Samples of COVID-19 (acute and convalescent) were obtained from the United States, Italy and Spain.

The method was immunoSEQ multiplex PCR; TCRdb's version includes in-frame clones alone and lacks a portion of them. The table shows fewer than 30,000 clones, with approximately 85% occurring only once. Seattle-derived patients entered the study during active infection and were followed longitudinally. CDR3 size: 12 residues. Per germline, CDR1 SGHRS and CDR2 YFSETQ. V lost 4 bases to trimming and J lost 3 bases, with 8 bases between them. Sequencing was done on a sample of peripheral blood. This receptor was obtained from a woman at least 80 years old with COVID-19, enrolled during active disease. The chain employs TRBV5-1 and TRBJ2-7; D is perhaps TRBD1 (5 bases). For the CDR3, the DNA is TGCGCCAGCAGCATGGGGCTCTACGAGCAGTACTTC. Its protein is CASSMGLYEQYF.